The 4 T cell receptor beta chains presented below share a single source sample, sequenced in a study of T-cell reconstitution after alpha-beta-depleted transplantation in children. For TCRbeta, the library was prepared with unique molecular identifiers. TCRdb reprocessed the PCR reads via MiXCR and lists one record per CDR3 protein. The table has some 300,000 distinct CDR3 sequences, about a tenth seen once. Sequencing used PBMCs from the stem cell graft donor, obtained from the stem cell graft. Receptors originate from a human donor who donated a stem cell graft to a child with acute lymphoblastic leukemia.

This clonotype was found a few times. The genes are TRBV5-1 and TRBJ2-7; possible D gene TRBD1, 6 bases. This CDR3 is built from 12 residues. V was pared by 0 bases and J by 6 bases, with 7 bases between. In germline, CDR1 is SGHRS, CDR2 YFSETQ. DNA for the CDR3: TGCGCCAGCAGCTTGGGACAGGCCGAGCAGTACTTC. Translated, it gives CASSLGQAEQYF.

This clonotype was counted ten times or more. The junction does not match germline at one end; this may be a read error. This chain uses TRBV7-7 with TRBJ2-5; D gene ambiguous. The CDR3 has 15 residues. Germline V gene data show CDR1 as SSHAT and CDR2 as FNYEAQ (reference sequence). The CDR3 reads CASSSGRQWQETQYF. The CDR3 DNA reads as TGTGCTAGCAGTTCCGGTCGCCAGTGGCAAGAGACCCAGTACTTC.

The chain joins TRBV5-1 to TRBJ2-4, with D possibly being TRBD1 or TRBD2 (5 bases each). CDR1 and CDR2 from the germline V gene are SGHRS and YFSETQ. Trimming took off 4 bases at V and 7 bases at J, with 18 bases between the two ends. This CDR3 is built from 15 residues. The CDR3 DNA sequence: TGCGCCAGCAGCCTCGGACATGGCGGGTGGAACATTCAGTACTTC. Translated, it gives CASSLGHGGWNIQYF.

This clonotype was observed many times. The rearrangement joins TRBV5-1 to TRBJ2-2; weak D call: TRBD2 (5 bases). Germline assignment: CDR1 SGHRS and CDR2 YFSETQ. V shed 0 bases and J shed 4 bases, with 7 bases lying between them. This CDR3 is 14 amino acids long. CDR3 nucleotides: TGCGCCAGCAGCTTGGGAGGGTCCACCGGGGAGCTGTTTTTT. Translation gives CASSLGGSTGELFF.